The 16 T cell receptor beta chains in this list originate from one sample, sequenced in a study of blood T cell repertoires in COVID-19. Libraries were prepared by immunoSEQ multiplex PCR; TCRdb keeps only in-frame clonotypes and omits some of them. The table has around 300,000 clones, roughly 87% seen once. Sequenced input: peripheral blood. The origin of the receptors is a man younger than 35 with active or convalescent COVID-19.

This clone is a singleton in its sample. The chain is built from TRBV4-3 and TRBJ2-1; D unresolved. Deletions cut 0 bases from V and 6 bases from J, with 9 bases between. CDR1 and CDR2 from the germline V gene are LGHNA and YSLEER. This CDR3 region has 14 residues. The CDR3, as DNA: TGCGCCAGCAGCCAAGATATGGTCGGCAATGAGCAGTTCTTC. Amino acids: CASSQDMVGNEQFF.

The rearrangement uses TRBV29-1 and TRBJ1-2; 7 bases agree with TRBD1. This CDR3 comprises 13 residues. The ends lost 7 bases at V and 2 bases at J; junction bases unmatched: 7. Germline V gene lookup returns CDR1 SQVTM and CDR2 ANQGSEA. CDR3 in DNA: TGCAGCGCACGGGGACAGACAAACTATGGCTACACCTTC. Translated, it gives CSARGQTNYGYTF.

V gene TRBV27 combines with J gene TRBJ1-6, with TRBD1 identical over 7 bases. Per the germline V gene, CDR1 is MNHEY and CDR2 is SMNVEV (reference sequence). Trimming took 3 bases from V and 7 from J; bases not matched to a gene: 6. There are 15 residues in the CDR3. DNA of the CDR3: TGTGCCAGCAGTTTGAACAGGGGCGACAATTCACCCCTCCACTTT. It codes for CASSLNRGDNSPLHF.

Here the CDR3 DNA reads TGTGCCAGCAGTGCCGGGACAATGAACACTGAAGCTTTCTTT. This codes for CASSAGTMNTEAFF. The chain has TRBV27 and TRBJ1-1; D is possibly TRBD1 (6 bases). The CDR3 contains 14 residues. V was cut by 5 bases and J by 0 bases, with 10 bases left in between. The germline CDR1 and CDR2 sequences are MNHEY and SMNVEV (reference sequence).

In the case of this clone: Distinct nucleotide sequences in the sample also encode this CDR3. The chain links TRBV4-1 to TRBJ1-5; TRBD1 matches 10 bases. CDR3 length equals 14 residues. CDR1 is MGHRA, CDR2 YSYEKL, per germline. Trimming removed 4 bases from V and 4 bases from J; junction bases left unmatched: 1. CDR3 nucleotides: TGCGCCAGCAGCCCGGGACAGGGGAATCAGCCCCAGCATTTT. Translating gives CASSPGQGNQPQHF.

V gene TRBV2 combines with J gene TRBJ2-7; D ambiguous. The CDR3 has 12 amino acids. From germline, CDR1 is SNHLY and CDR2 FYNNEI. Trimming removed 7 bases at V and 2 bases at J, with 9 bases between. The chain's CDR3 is CASMGRTYEQYF. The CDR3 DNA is TGTGCCAGCATGGGCAGAACCTACGAGCAGTACTTC.

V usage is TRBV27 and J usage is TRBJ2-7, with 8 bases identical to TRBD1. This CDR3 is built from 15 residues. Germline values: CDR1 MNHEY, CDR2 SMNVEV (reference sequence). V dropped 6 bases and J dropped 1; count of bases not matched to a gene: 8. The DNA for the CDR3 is TGTGCCAGCAGACTCCGGGGACAGGAGTCCTACGAGCAGTACTTC. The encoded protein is CASRLRGQESYEQYF.

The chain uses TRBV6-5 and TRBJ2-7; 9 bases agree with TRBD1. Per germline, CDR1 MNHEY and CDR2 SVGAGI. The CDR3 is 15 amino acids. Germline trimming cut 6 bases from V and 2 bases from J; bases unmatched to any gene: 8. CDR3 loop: CASRQPGQGTYEQYF. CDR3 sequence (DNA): TGTGCCAGCAGACAGCCTGGACAGGGGACCTACGAGCAGTACTTC.

As DNA, the CDR3 is TGTGCCAGCTCACCCCGCCCCCACCCAGCGGCACGCACAGATACGCAGTATTTT. It yields the protein CASSPRPHPAARTDTQYF. V usage is TRBV18 and J usage is TRBJ2-3, with D tentatively TRBD2 (5 bases). Germline V lookup: CDR1 KGHSH, CDR2 LQKENI. The CDR3 has 18 residues. V lost 3 bases to trimming and J lost 1 base, with 20 bases between them.

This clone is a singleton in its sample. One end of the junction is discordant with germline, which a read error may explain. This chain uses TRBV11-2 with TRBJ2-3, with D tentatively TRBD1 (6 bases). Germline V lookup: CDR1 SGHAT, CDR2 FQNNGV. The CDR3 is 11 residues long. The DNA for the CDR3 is TGTGCCAGCAGTTCACCGGGACAAAGCGTTTTT. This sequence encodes CASSSPGQSVF.

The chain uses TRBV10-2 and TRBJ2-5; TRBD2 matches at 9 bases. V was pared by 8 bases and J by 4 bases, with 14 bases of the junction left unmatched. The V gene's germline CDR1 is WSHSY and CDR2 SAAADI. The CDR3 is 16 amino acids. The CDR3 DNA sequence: TGCGCCAGCCAGATTCGCGGGACTAGCTATATAGAGACCCAGTACTTC. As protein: CASQIRGTSYIETQYF.

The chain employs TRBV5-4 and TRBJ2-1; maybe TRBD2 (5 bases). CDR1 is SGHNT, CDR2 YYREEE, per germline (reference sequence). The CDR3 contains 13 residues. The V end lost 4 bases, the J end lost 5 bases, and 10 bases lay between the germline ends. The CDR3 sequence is CASSLDYDNEQFF. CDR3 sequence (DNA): TGTGCCAGCAGCCTAGACTACGACAATGAGCAGTTCTTC.

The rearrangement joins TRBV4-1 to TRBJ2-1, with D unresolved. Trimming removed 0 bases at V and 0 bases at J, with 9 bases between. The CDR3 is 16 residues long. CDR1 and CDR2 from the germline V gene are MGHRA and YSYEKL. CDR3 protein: CASSQEHLNSYNEQFF. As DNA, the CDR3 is TGCGCCAGCAGCCAAGAACATCTTAACTCCTACAATGAGCAGTTCTTC.

The chain's CDR3 is CASSTGEYNSPLHF. In nucleotides, the CDR3 is TGTGCCAGCTCGACAGGGGAATATAATTCACCCCTCCACTTT. The chain couples TRBV28 to TRBJ1-6; 8 bases align to TRBD1. V gave up 8 bases and J gave up 4 bases; unmatched junction bases: 4. This CDR3 is built from 14 residues. The germline V gene encodes CDR1 MDHEN and CDR2 SYDVKM.

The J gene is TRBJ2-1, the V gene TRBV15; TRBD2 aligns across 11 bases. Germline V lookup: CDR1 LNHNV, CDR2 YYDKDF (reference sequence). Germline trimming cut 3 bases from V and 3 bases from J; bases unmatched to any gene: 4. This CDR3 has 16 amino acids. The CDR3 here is CATSSPGTSGYNEQFF. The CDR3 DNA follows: TGTGCCACCAGCAGCCCCGGGACTAGCGGCTACAATGAGCAGTTCTTC.

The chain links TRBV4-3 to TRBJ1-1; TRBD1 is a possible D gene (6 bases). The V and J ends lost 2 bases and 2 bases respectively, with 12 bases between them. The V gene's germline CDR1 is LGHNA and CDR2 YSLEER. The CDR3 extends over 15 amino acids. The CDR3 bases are TGCGCCAGCAGCCAAAAGTGGGACACTAACACTGAAGCTTTCTTT. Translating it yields CASSQKWDTNTEAFF.